The 22 T cell receptor beta chains below come from one sample, sequenced in a study of blood T cell repertoires in COVID-19. Method: immunoSEQ multiplex PCR; TCRdb's copy keeps in-frame clones and lacks some. The table lists 350,000 or so clones, over 85% of them singletons. The sample was peripheral blood. All receptors derive from a woman aged 55-69 years with COVID-19, enrolled during active disease.

The chain links TRBV6-1 to TRBJ2-7, with no clear D. Between the trimmed V and J ends, which lost 2 bases and 3 bases, there was a span of 8 bases. This CDR3 comprises 13 residues. Germline lookup yields CDR1 MNHNS and CDR2 SASEGT. The CDR3 DNA follows: TGTGCCAGCAGTGAATTGGGCAACTACGAGCAGTACTTC. This sequence encodes CASSELGNYEQYF.

CDR3 loop: CASSLGRGPEAFF. CDR3 DNA sequence: TGTGCCAGCTCACTGGGCCGCGGGCCTGAAGCTTTCTTT. The V and J genes are TRBV18 and TRBJ1-1; D remains ambiguous. The CDR3 runs 13 residues. V was trimmed by 4 bases and J by 6 bases, leaving 12 bases between them. In germline, CDR1 is KGHSH, CDR2 LQKENI.

The V call is TRBV5-1, the J call TRBJ1-4; 8 bases agree with TRBD1. The J segment lost 8 bases and the V segment lost 2 bases, leaving 8 bases of the junction unmatched. Germline V gene sequence: CDR1 SGHRS, CDR2 YFSETQ. The CDR3 runs 15 residues. CDR3 residues: CASSLTGQGSEKLFF. The CDR3 DNA sequence: TGCGCCAGCAGCTTAACTGGACAGGGTAGCGAAAAACTGTTTTTT.

V gene TRBV6-4 combines with J gene TRBJ1-1; no clear D. V lost 5 bases to trimming and J lost 6 bases, with 19 bases between them. Germline CDR1 MRHNA, CDR2 SNTAGT. CDR3 size: 15 residues. The chain's CDR3 is CASSLNGLPGAEAFF. CDR3 coding DNA: TGTGCCAGCAGTTTGAACGGGCTCCCCGGGGCTGAAGCTTTCTTT.

The V gene is TRBV6-5, the J gene TRBJ1-1, with 7 nucleotides matching TRBD1. J was trimmed by 0 bases and V by 6 bases; bases with no gene match: 7. The CDR3 consists of 15 residues. Germline V gives CDR1 MNHEY, CDR2 SVGAGI. For the CDR3, the DNA is TGTGCCAGCAGCCGACAGGGAGCTCTGAACACTGAAGCTTTCTTT. It specifies CASSRQGALNTEAFF.

The chain links TRBV12-5 to TRBJ2-7, with 8 nucleotides matching TRBD2. The CDR3 is 15 amino acids. Trimming removed 1 base from V and 4 bases from J; junction bases left unmatched: 6. Germline V gene data show CDR1 as LGHNT and CDR2 as FRNRAP. The CDR3 coding sequence is TGTGCTAGTGGTTTGGCGAGCGGGGGCTGGTACGAGCAGTACTTC. It yields the protein CASGLASGGWYEQYF.

The chain has TRBV7-9 and TRBJ1-3, with D maybe TRBD1 (6 bases). Germline V gene data show CDR1 as SEHNR and CDR2 as FQNEAQ (reference sequence). The CDR3 extends over 15 amino acids. The V end was cut by 5 bases, the J end by 0 bases, with 11 bases between. CDR3 bases: TGTGCCAGCAGCGAAATACAGGGCTCTGGAAACACCATATATTTT. Translating gives CASSEIQGSGNTIYF.

The rearrangement links TRBV28 to TRBJ1-1; unclear D gene. The germline gives CDR1 MDHEN, CDR2 SYDVKM. The CDR3 is 11 residues long. Trimming removed 4 bases from V and 6 bases from J, with 6 bases in between. The CDR3, as DNA: TGTGCCAGCAGTTCCCGAGCTGAAGCTTTCTTT. Encoded protein: CASSSRAEAFF.

The V call is TRBV11-2, the J call TRBJ2-7; TRBD1 matches at 8 bases. V was pared by 4 bases and J by 10 bases, with 12 bases of the junction left unmatched. Germline CDR1 SGHAT, CDR2 FQNNGV. This CDR3 spans 14 amino acids. CDR3: CASSSWTGQVIQYF. The DNA of the CDR3 is TGTGCCAGCAGCTCCTGGACAGGGCAAGTCATCCAGTACTTC. The variable domain in full, completed from reference TRBV11-2 and TRBJ2-7, reads EAGVAQSPRYKIIEKRQSVAFWCNPISGHATLYWYQQILGQGPKLLIQFQNNGVVDDSQLPKDRFSAERLKGVDSTLKIQPAKLEDSAVYLCASSSWTGQVIQYFGPGTRLTVT.

The rearrangement uses TRBV25-1 and TRBJ2-7; D gene unclear. In germline, CDR1 is MGHDK, CDR2 SYGVNS. This CDR3 is built from 12 residues. Trimming cost V 8 bases and J 2 bases, with 10 bases left between them. The CDR3 DNA reads TGTGCCAGCGGTTCTAGGACCTACGAGCAGTACTTC. This gives the protein CASGSRTYEQYF.

V is TRBV18 and J is TRBJ2-3; D possibly corresponds to TRBD1 (5 bases). The germline V and J ends were trimmed by 3 bases and 0 bases, with 10 bases remaining between them. Germline CDR1 KGHSH, CDR2 LQKENI. This CDR3 is built from 15 residues. The CDR3, as DNA: TGTGCCAGCTCACCGGGGCCAACTAGCACAGATACGCAGTATTTT. Translating it yields CASSPGPTSTDTQYF.

The chain is built from TRBV5-1 and TRBJ2-3; TRBD2 might be the D (6 bases). The germline V gene encodes CDR1 SGHRS and CDR2 YFSETQ. Trimming stripped 4 bases from V and 2 bases from J, with 14 bases between. There are 15 residues in the CDR3. DNA for the CDR3: TGCGCCAGCAGCCCGAGCGGCGGGAACACAGATACGCAGTATTTT. Protein product: CASSPSGGNTDTQYF.

The CDR3 DNA reads TGTGCCAGCAGCCAAGACGTAGGGGGCAGATCTGGAAACACCATATATTTT. Translation: CASSQDVGGRSGNTIYF. The rearrangement links TRBV3-1 (or the pseudogene TRBV3-2) to TRBJ1-3; 7 positions match TRBD1. Per germline, CDR1 LGHDT and CDR2 YNNKEL (reference sequence). The junction had 6 bases not matched to a gene; V was cut back by 0 bases and J by 1 base. The CDR3 is 17 amino acids.

This chain connects TRBV6-5 to TRBJ1-1; unclear D gene. The CDR3 is 13 amino acids. Germline assignment: CDR1 MNHEY and CDR2 SVGAGI. V lost 5 bases and J lost 1, with 8 bases in between. The CDR3 reads CASSLGWNTEAFF. The CDR3 region has the DNA TGTGCCAGCAGTCTGGGCTGGAACACTGAAGCTTTCTTT.

The gene calls are TRBV6-5 and TRBJ1-4; TRBD1 matches at 7 bases. Per the germline V gene, CDR1 is MNHEY and CDR2 is SVGAGI. V lost 0 bases, J lost 5 bases, and 3 bases stayed unmatched. There are 15 residues in the CDR3. The CDR3 bases are TGTGCCAGCAGTTACTCAGGGGGCGGCAATGAAAAACTGTTTTTT. This gives the protein CASSYSGGGNEKLFF.

The sample holds one count of this clone. V usage is TRBV7-3 and J usage is TRBJ1-2; perhaps TRBD1 as D (5 bases). Trimming stripped 4 bases from V and 8 bases from J, with 14 bases between. CDR1 is SGHTA and CDR2 is FQGTGA in the germline V gene. CDR3 length: 13 residues. In DNA form, the CDR3 reads TGTGCCAGCAGCTGGAGGGATGGGGGAGGCTACACCTTC. Its protein product is CASSWRDGGGYTF.

V and J are TRBV6-2 or TRBV6-3 and TRBJ2-3; 7 bases agree with TRBD2. The ends lost 0 bases at V and 3 bases at J; junction bases unmatched: 3. Germline loops: CDR1 MNHEY, CDR2 SVGEGT. This CDR3 is 15 amino acids long. The CDR3 reads CASSYSYGGTDTQYF. The DNA for the CDR3 is TGTGCCAGCAGTTACTCGTACGGGGGGACAGATACGCAGTATTTT.

J is TRBJ1-2 and V is TRBV7-9; TRBD1 agrees at 9 bases. Unmatched junction bases numbered 6, after V lost 6 bases and J lost 7 bases. Germline assignment: CDR1 SEHNR and CDR2 FQNEAQ (reference sequence). The CDR3 is 13 amino acids. The CDR3 bases are TGTGCCAGCAGAGAACGGACAGGGGTTGGCTACACCTTC. It yields the protein CASRERTGVGYTF.

This clone came up a few times. The V gene is TRBV19, the J gene TRBJ1-1; TRBD1 agrees at 8 bases. This CDR3 is built from 15 residues. The V segment lost 3 bases and the J segment 3 bases; nucleotides outside the gene matches: 6. Germline V gene lookup returns CDR1 LNHDA and CDR2 SQIVND (reference sequence). The CDR3 DNA follows: TGTGCCAGTAGTATGGGGACAGGAATGCACACTGAAGCTTTCTTT. It encodes CASSMGTGMHTEAFF. The complete variable domain, with remaining parts taken from reference TRBV19 and TRBJ1-1, reads DGGITQSPKYLFRKEGQNVTLSCEQNLNHDAMYWYRQDPGQGLRLIYYSQIVNDFQKGDIAEGYSVSREKKESFPLTVTSAQKNPTAFYLCASSMGTGMHTEAFFGQGTRLTVV.

The chain is built from TRBV5-8 and TRBJ1-1; the match to TRBD1 covers 10 bases. V trimming: 1 base; J trimming: 7 bases; junction bases outside the gene matches: 7. CDR1 SGHTS and CDR2 YDEGEE come from the germline V gene. The CDR3 runs to 15 residues. The CDR3 sequence: CASSLRRDRGDEAFF. The DNA for the CDR3 is TGTGCCAGCAGCTTGCGCCGGGACAGGGGAGATGAAGCTTTCTTT. Supplemented by reference TRBV5-8 and TRBJ1-1, the full variable domain reads EAGVTQSPTHLIKTRGQQATLRCSPISGHTSVYWYQQALGLGLQFLLWYDEGEERNRGNFPPRFSGRQFPNYSSELNVNALELEDSALYLCASSLRRDRGDEAFFGQGTRLTVV.

V is TRBV6-5 and J is TRBJ2-5; TRBD1 matches at 9 bases. The germline V gene has CDR1 MNHEY and CDR2 SVGAGI. V lost 6 bases and J lost 5; bases outside the gene matches: 4. This CDR3 has 13 residues. The chain's CDR3 is CASRDRGRETQYF. The CDR3 nucleotides are TGTGCCAGCAGGGACAGGGGCAGGGAGACCCAGTACTTC.

The V call is TRBV19, the J call TRBJ1-2, with TRBD1 identical over 11 bases. This CDR3 has 13 residues. The J segment lost 6 bases and the V segment lost 6 bases, leaving 3 bases of the junction unmatched. Germline V gene lookup returns CDR1 LNHDA and CDR2 SQIVND (reference sequence). The CDR3 loop reads CASRGQGAHGYTF. CDR3 nucleotide sequence: TGTGCCAGTAGAGGACAGGGGGCGCATGGCTACACCTTC.